This T cell receptor (beta chain) was sequenced during a study of PD-L1 blockade in urothelial cancer. The wider study: Patients' histories included 0 to 3 prior chemotherapy regimens. The authors examined blood 3 weeks (second dose) and 6 weeks after treatment start. Findings and caveats of the study: Stronger expansion of tumor-associated clones in blood at 3 weeks distinguished durable-benefit patients.

This clone has only a few counts. Its matching antigen is unknown. Time point given: pretreatment peripheral blood. Each PCR contained spiked-in synthetic TCR analog templates. Profiling relied on immunoSEQ multiplex PCR, and the TCRdb table lists in-frame clones only, not all of them. The data hold 85,000 to 95,000 clones, with 90% observed a single time. Germline loops: CDR1 KGHSH, CDR2 LQKENI. With 3 bases clipped from V and 7 bases from J, the junction kept 7 bases outside the gene matches. CDR3 length: 14 residues. V and J are TRBV18 and TRBJ2-7; 9 bases align to TRBD2. The sample in question was PBMCs, obtained around atezolizumab (anti-PD-L1) treatment. The sequence was obtained from a man aged 60-69 years with urothelial cancer. CDR3 DNA sequence: TGTGCCAGCTCACCGGGACTAGCTCCAGGTGAGCAGTACTTC. This translates into CASSPGLAPGEQYF.